This TCR beta chain comes out of a study of T cells in Graves' hyperthyroidism and ophthalmopathy. Regions amplified from RNA transcripts were the TCR beta CDR3 regions. An initial round of RT-PCR targeting the TCR CDR3 relied on the HTBI primer set. TCRdb ran MiXCR on the multiplex PCR reads and lists one entry per CDR3 protein. Of around 300,000 distinct CDR3 sequences listed, about 14% are singletons. The blood sample dates from first hyperthyroidism diagnosis, preceding any ophthalmopathy symptoms. CDR1 is SGHTA and CDR2 is FQGTGA in the germline V gene. V lost 3 bases, J lost 2 bases, and 5 bases stayed unmatched. The CDR3 consists of 15 residues.

The receptor comes from a woman in her twenties or thirties with Graves' hyperthyroidism that later progressed to Graves' ophthalmopathy. The sample comprised blood. The V call is TRBV7-3, the J call TRBJ2-3; 7 positions agree with TRBD2. The CDR3 region has the DNA TGTGCCAGCAGCTTGCAAGCGGGACTCACAGATACGCAGTATTTT. This sequence encodes CASSLQAGLTDTQYF.